Below, one TCR beta chain is given with its context. The method was immunoSEQ multiplex PCR; TCRdb's version includes in-frame clones alone and lacks a portion of them. This sample has fewer than 150,000 clones; around nine tenths occur once, and the top ten carry 0.95% to 1.5%. The data belong to a study of T cell responses to AZD1222 COVID-19 vaccine. Trimming took off 6 bases at V and 8 bases at J, with 16 bases between the two ends. This CDR3 spans 13 amino acids. Germline CDR1 MNHEY, CDR2 SVGAGI. Sample: peripheral blood, taken on day 0 of AZD1222 vaccination. The sequence came from an adult in good health. The V call is TRBV6-5, the J call TRBJ1-2; possible D gene TRBD1, 5 bases. The CDR3 here is CASRLKGQEGYTF. CDR3 DNA sequence: TGTGCCAGCAGACTTAAGGGGCAGGAGGGCTACACCTTC.